This TCR beta chain was identified during a study of T cell responses to AZD1222 COVID-19 vaccine. Clones were read by immunoSEQ multiplex PCR, and TCRdb kept only the in-frame ones, dropping some. There are under 150,000 clones in the sample; about 93% occur only once, and roughly 5.9% lies in the top ten. Per germline, CDR1 KGHSH and CDR2 LQKENI. The CDR3 is 13 amino acids. V lost 0 bases and J 4 bases, leaving 7 bases between the germline ends. This TCR was sampled from an adult in good health. This chain connects TRBV18 to TRBJ2-7; a possible D gene is TRBD2 (6 bases). The source was peripheral blood, collected on day 0 of AZD1222 vaccination. CDR3 sequence reads: CASSPPEGYEQYF. The CDR3, as DNA: TGTGCCAGCTCACCACCGGAGGGTTACGAGCAGTACTTC. Filled out from reference TRBV18 and TRBJ2-7, the complete variable domain reads NAGVMQNPRHLVRRRGQEARLRCSPMKGHSHVYWYRQLPEEGLKFMVYLQKENIIDESGMPKERFSAEFPKEGPSILRIQQVVRGDSAAYFCASSPPEGYEQYFGPGTRLTVT.